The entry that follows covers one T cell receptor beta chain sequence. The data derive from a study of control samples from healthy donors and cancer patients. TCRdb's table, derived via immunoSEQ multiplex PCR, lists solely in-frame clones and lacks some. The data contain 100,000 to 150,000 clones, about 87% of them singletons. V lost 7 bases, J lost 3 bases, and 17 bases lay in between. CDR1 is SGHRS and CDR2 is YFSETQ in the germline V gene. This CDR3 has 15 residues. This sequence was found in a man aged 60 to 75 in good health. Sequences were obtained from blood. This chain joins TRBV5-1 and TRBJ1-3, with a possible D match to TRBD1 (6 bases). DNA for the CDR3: TGCGCCAGCCGTCCACACACAGGGCTTGGAAACACCATATATTTT. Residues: CASRPHTGLGNTIYF.